The present T cell receptor beta chain was sequenced within a study of blood T cell repertoires in COVID-19. Per the authors' pipeline: The assay estimated nucleated cells by amplifying reference gene primers. The table came from immunoSEQ multiplex PCR; TCRdb's copy has only in-frame clones and leaves some out. The V and J calls and clone size were taken over from that table, and D and trimming were inferred from the DNA. The repertoire has more than 300,000 clones, more than 70% of them found once; the top ten carry around 1.9%. Sequenced: PBMCs or T cells enriched from blood (not recorded which). This receptor was identified in a man aged 40-49 years in a cohort exposed to, infected with or recovered from COVID-19 (not recorded which).

CDR3 sequence reads: CASSLLAQGSSYEQYF. CDR3 in DNA: TGTGCCAGCAGCTTGTTAGCACAGGGGAGCTCCTACGAGCAGTACTTC. This chain joins TRBV5-6 and TRBJ2-7; 7 bases map to TRBD1. The ends lost 1 base at V and 0 bases at J; junction bases unmatched: 7. CDR1 and CDR2 (germline): SGHDT, YYEEEE. The CDR3 covers 16 residues.